These T cell receptor beta chains were read from a single sample in a study of CD8 T cells in ankylosing spondylitis. TCRdb passed the 5' RACE reads through MiXCR, listing each CDR3 protein once. Altogether approximately 290,000 distinct CDR3 sequences are present, around 20% being singletons, with the ten largest covering about 4%. What was sequenced was blood, either unsorted or a sorted T cell fraction (not recorded which). Receptors originate from a female donor with ankylosing spondylitis or in good health (not recorded which). CDR3s include the opening cysteine and the closing phenylalanine or tryptophan. A D gene is named only where the DNA matches it firmly. Clone size is not always given. Where it is, it says once, few, many or a class for expanded clones.

clone size: .
V gene: TRBV7-3
J gene: TRBJ2-3
D gene: TRBD2
CDR3 DNA: TGTGCCAGCAGCCCAGCGGGAGGGATCACAGATACGCAGTATTTT
CDR3 protein: CASSPAGGITDTQYF

clone size: few
V gene: TRBV29-1
J gene: TRBJ1-2
D gene: .
CDR3 DNA: TGCAGCGTTGAAGACCCCAGGTCGAGCTATGGCTACACCTTC
CDR3 protein: CSVEDPRSSYGYTF

clone size: few
V gene: TRBV20-1
J gene: TRBJ2-3
D gene: TRBD2
CDR3 DNA: TGCAGTGCAAGCGGGACTAGCGGGTACACAGATACGCAGTATTTT
CDR3 protein: CSASGTSGYTDTQYF

clone size: .
V gene: TRBV29-1
J gene: TRBJ2-5
D gene: TRBD1
CDR3 DNA: TGCAGCGTTGAAGACTCACAGGGGGCGCAGGAGACCCAGTACTTC
CDR3 protein: CSVEDSQGAQETQYF

clone size: .
V gene: TRBV28
J gene: TRBJ2-5
D gene: TRBD2
CDR3 DNA: TGTGCCAGCAGGCCCAGGGGACTAGGCGGCGTCGAGACCCAGTACTTC
CDR3 protein: CASRPRGLGGVETQYF

clone size: .
V gene: TRBV12-3/TRBV12-4
J gene: TRBJ1-6
D gene: .
CDR3 DNA: TGTGCCTGCGGGTCCTATAATTCACCCCTCCACTTT
CDR3 protein: CACGSYNSPLHF

clone size: few
V gene: TRBV12-3/TRBV12-4
J gene: TRBJ2-7
D gene: .
CDR3 DNA: TGTGCCAGCAGTTTAGCGGGCGACAGTCGCTACGAGCAGTACTTC
CDR3 protein: CASSLAGDSRYEQYF

clone size: .
V gene: TRBV6-1
J gene: TRBJ2-2
D gene: .
CDR3 DNA: TGTGCCAGCAGTATTACTTTCCCCTCTAACACCGGGGAGCTGTTTTTT
CDR3 protein: CASSITFPSNTGELFF

clone size: few
V gene: TRBV7-2
J gene: TRBJ1-4
D gene: .
CDR3 DNA: TGTGCCAGCAGAAGGTCTGAAAAACTGTTTTTT
CDR3 protein: CASRRSEKLFF

clone size: few
V gene: TRBV5-1
J gene: TRBJ2-5
D gene: TRBD2
CDR3 DNA: TGCGCCAGCAGCTCCCAATTATCCGGACTAGCGGATAGACAGACCCAGTACTTC
CDR3 protein: CASSSQLSGLADRQTQYF

clone size: few
V gene: TRBV29-1
J gene: TRBJ1-1
D gene: TRBD1
CDR3 DNA: TGCAGCGTTCCGACAGGGGACCAAGCTTTCTTT
CDR3 protein: CSVPTGDQAFF

clone size: few
V gene: TRBV2
J gene: TRBJ1-5
D gene: .
CDR3 DNA: TGTGCCAGCAGCCCCGATTTTTCTTATAGCAATCAGCCCCAGCATTTT
CDR3 protein: CASSPDFSYSNQPQHF

clone size: few
V gene: TRBV23-1
J gene: TRBJ2-7
D gene: .
CDR3 DNA: TGCGCCAGCAGTCGGGAGTTCTGGTCAACATACTACGAGCAGTACTTC
CDR3 protein: CASSREFWSTYYEQYF

clone size: .
V gene: TRBV20-1
J gene: TRBJ1-1
D gene: TRBD1
CDR3 DNA: TGCAGTGCTCTTCAGGGGGCGGACACTGAAGCTTTCTTT
CDR3 protein: CSALQGADTEAFF

clone size: .
V gene: TRBV4-2
J gene: TRBJ2-3
D gene: .
CDR3 DNA: TGTGCCAGCAGCCAAGAGTTGGGCGGCAGGAGGGATACGCAGTATTTT
CDR3 protein: CASSQELGGRRDTQYF

clone size: many
V gene: TRBV7-9
J gene: TRBJ2-2
D gene: .
CDR3 DNA: TGTGCCAGCAGCGAACAGCGACTAACAAACACCGGGGAGCTGTTTTTT
CDR3 protein: CASSEQRLTNTGELFF

clone size: .
V gene: TRBV9
J gene: TRBJ2-5
D gene: .
CDR3 DNA: TGTGCCAGCAGCGTAGGGCTCCAAGAGACCCAGTACTTC
CDR3 protein: CASSVGLQETQYF

clone size: few
V gene: TRBV19
J gene: TRBJ2-1
D gene: .
CDR3 DNA: TGTGCCAGTAGTATAGGGGAGGATGGTTACAATGAGCAGTTCTTC
CDR3 protein: CASSIGEDGYNEQFF

clone size: few
V gene: TRBV20-1
J gene: TRBJ2-5
D gene: TRBD1
CDR3 DNA: TGCAGTGCTAGAGATCGGACAGGGCAAGAGACCCAGTACTTC
CDR3 protein: CSARDRTGQETQYF

clone size: few
V gene: TRBV29-1
J gene: TRBJ1-4
D gene: .
CDR3 DNA: TGCAGCGTTGGAGCAACGACTAATGAAAAACTGTTTTTT
CDR3 protein: CSVGATTNEKLFF

clone size: many
V gene: TRBV5-6
J gene: TRBJ2-7
D gene: .
CDR3 DNA: TGTGCCAGCAGTGGACAGTCCAATGTCGCCTTC
CDR3 protein: CASSGQSNVAF

clone size: .
V gene: TRBV10-3
J gene: TRBJ1-3
D gene: .
CDR3 DNA: TGTGCCATCAGCGAGGGCCCGTCAGTCTCTGGAAACACCATATATTTT
CDR3 protein: CAISEGPSVSGNTIYF

clone size: many
V gene: TRBV20-1
J gene: TRBJ1-4
D gene: .
CDR3 DNA: TGCAGTGCAACAAAAGATGCAACTAATGAAAAACTGTTTTTT
CDR3 protein: CSATKDATNEKLFF

clone size: few
V gene: TRBV7-2
J gene: TRBJ1-1
D gene: .
CDR3 DNA: TGTGCCAGCACCATGTGGGGGGGAGTTTTCTTT
CDR3 protein: CASTMWGGVFF

clone size: .
V gene: TRBV12-3/TRBV12-4
J gene: TRBJ1-6
D gene: TRBD1
CDR3 DNA: TGTGCCAGCAGAGTTCGGGACAGGGGAAATTCACCCCTCCACTTT
CDR3 protein: CASRVRDRGNSPLHF

clone size: .
V gene: TRBV3-1
J gene: TRBJ2-1
D gene: .
CDR3 DNA: TGTGCCAGCAGCCAAGGGGGGTTTCTCGGGCAGTTCTTC
CDR3 protein: CASSQGGFLGQFF